This TCR beta chain emerged from a study of T cell changes during pregnancy in multiple sclerosis. Clones were sequenced by immunoSEQ multiplex PCR, and TCRdb holds only the in-frame ones, with some missing. The data hold tens of thousands of clones, with roughly 94% observed a single time. This TCR came from a female donor with multiple sclerosis, enrolled in a pregnancy study. Material: peripheral blood, obtained before pregnancy.

CDR3: CATSNPPTGNPYEQYF. The CDR3 bases are TGTGCCACCAGCAACCCACCTACAGGGAACCCCTACGAGCAGTACTTC. The chain employs TRBV15 and TRBJ2-7; TRBD1 might be the D (6 bases). Germline CDR1 reads LNHNV; CDR2 reads YYDKDF (reference sequence). Trimming took 4 bases from V and 2 from J, leaving 18 bases between them. The CDR3 spans 16 residues. The whole variable domain, filled in from reference TRBV15 and TRBJ2-7, reads DAMVIQNPRYQVTQFGKPVTLSCSQTLNHNVMYWYQQKSSQAPKLLFHYYDKDFNNEADTPDNFQSRRPNTSFCFLDIRSPGLGDTAMYLCATSNPPTGNPYEQYFGPGTRLTVT.